The entry that follows covers one T cell receptor beta chain sequence. The antigen is undetermined. Since no conserved phenylalanine or tryptophan closes the CDR3, a read error is the likely cause. The sample belongs to a study of T-cell memory formation after mild COVID-19. Study background: Across donors, TCR clusters were largely donor specific.

Trimming shortened V by 4 bases and J by 5 bases, and 17 bases separated the two germline ends. Germline loops: CDR1 SGHTA, CDR2 FQGNSA. CDR3 size: 15 residues. Notes on the study in general: Researchers found some responding clones in pre-infection memory, a sign that cross-reactive memory joined.

TCR alpha and TCR beta cDNA libraries carrying sample barcodes and UMIs were produced by 5'RACE using constant-segment primers. TCRdb re-analysed the 5' RACE reads in MiXCR, keeping a single row per CDR3 protein. The sample has about 390,000 distinct CDR3 sequences; 15% to 20% are singletons. Source material: PBMCs or a T cell subset sorted from them (not recorded which). This receptor was obtained from a man between 18 and 29 years old who had mild COVID-19 (a few samples of this study predate the infection). Cell type and time point are not known. The chain combines TRBV7-2 with TRBJ2-5; the D gene is possibly TRBD2 (5 bases). This CDR3 reads CASSWGTSRGETQYL. The CDR3 DNA is TGTGCCAGCAGCTGGGGAACTAGTCGGGGTGAGACCCAGTACTTA.